What follows is one T cell receptor beta chain and its context. The source of the sample is a study of blood T cell repertoires in COVID-19. On the study more broadly: Samples came from the United States, Italy and Spain, spanning acute and convalescent COVID-19. In each case, the material was cDNA or gDNA derived from T cells, B-cell-depleted T cells, or PBMCs.

Original handling: By means of reference gene primer amplification, nucleated cell counts were estimated. TCRdb's copy holds only in-frame clones and misses some; the assay was immunoSEQ multiplex PCR. V, J and clone size are taken as reported in that table, and D and trimming were inferred from the DNA itself. This table has 200,000 to 250,000 clones, around 84% appearing once. The CDR3 consists of 15 residues. Germline V lookup: CDR1 MNHNY, CDR2 SVGAGI (reference sequence). The trim removed 2 bases at V and 3 bases at J, leaving 4 bases unmatched. The TCR originated in a woman at least 80 years old with active or convalescent COVID-19. Sequencing was performed on peripheral blood. The rearrangement links TRBV6-6 to TRBJ1-5; 7 positions agree with TRBD1. Written as DNA, the CDR3 is TGTGCCAGCAGTTACGAGACAGGGAACAATCAGCCCCAGCATTTT. This gives the protein CASSYETGNNQPQHF.